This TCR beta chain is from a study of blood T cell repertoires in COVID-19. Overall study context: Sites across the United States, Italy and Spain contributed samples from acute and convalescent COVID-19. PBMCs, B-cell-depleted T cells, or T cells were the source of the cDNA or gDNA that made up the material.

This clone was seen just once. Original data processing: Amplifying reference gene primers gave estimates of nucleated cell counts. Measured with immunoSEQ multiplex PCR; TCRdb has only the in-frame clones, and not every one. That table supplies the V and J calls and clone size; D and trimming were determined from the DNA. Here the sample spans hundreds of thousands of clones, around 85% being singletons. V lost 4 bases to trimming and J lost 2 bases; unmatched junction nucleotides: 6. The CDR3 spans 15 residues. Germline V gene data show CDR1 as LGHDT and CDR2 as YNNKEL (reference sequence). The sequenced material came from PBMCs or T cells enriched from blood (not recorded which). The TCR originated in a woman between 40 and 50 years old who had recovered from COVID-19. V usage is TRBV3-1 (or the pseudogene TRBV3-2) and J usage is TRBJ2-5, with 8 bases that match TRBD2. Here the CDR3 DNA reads TGTGCCAGCAGCCTCAGAAGCGGGGGACAAGAGACCCAGTACTTC. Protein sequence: CASSLRSGGQETQYF.